Presented here are 5 T cell receptor beta chains from one specimen sequenced in a study of molecular identifiers for immune sequencing clone quantification. TCRdb called the PCR reads again in MiXCR, with one record for every CDR3 protein. Among 400,000 to 600,000 distinct CDR3 sequences listed, roughly 26% were seen once. The sequenced sample consisted of naive CD8+ T cells from blood, with Jurkat cell RNA spiked in. The subset: FACS-sorted CD8+CD4-CCR7+CD45RA+ naive T cells. Receptors were obtained from a human donor in good health. Some libraries in this study had Jurkat cell RNA spiked in.

This clonotype was observed a few times. The V and J genes are TRBV30 and TRBJ2-7, with 13 bases fitting TRBD2. V shed 5 bases, J shed 0 bases, and the junction held 4 bases outside the gene matches. The CDR3 loop spans 15 amino acids. Germline CDR1 and CDR2: GTSNPN and SVGIG (reference sequence). CDR3 in amino acids: CAWETSGGLSYEQYF. CDR3 sequence (DNA): TGTGCCTGGGAGACTAGCGGGGGGCTCTCCTACGAGCAGTACTTC.

This clonotype was detected ten times or more. The rearrangement joins TRBV28 to TRBJ2-3; 7 bases align to TRBD2. Trimming cost V 5 bases and J 4 bases; bases outside gene matches: 9. In germline, CDR1 is MDHEN, CDR2 SYDVKM. CDR3 size: 15 residues. The CDR3: CASSTRLAGPDTQYF. In DNA, the CDR3 is TGTGCCAGCAGTACCAGACTAGCAGGTCCAGATACGCAGTATTTT.

This clonotype was counted between two and nine times. Since no conserved phenylalanine or tryptophan closes the CDR3, a read error is the likely cause. The chain has TRBV29-1 and TRBJ2-2, with D possibly being TRBD1 (5 bases). CDR3 length: 13 residues. Trimming stripped 6 bases from V and 0 bases from J, with 8 bases between. Germline loops: CDR1 SQVTM, CDR2 ANQGSEA. The CDR3 DNA reads TGCAGCGTAGCAGGGTCGAACACCGGGGAGCTGTTTTCT. Encoded protein: CSVAGSNTGELFS.

V is TRBV6-2 or TRBV6-3 and J is TRBJ1-5, with D possibly matching TRBD1 (5 bases). In germline, CDR1 is MNHEY, CDR2 SVGEGT. The CDR3 runs 14 residues. The ends were cut back, 0 bases at V and 6 bases at J, with 9 bases in the middle. The CDR3 loop is CASSYSAGLQPQHF. CDR3 DNA: TGTGCCAGCAGTTACTCGGCAGGGCTTCAGCCCCAGCATTTT.

A remark on this clonotype: Relative to the germline gene, one junction end is altered; a read error may explain this. The chain combines TRBV27 with TRBJ1-1; 8 bases are shared with TRBD1. This CDR3 comprises 13 residues. The germline CDR1 and CDR2 sequences are MNHEY and SMNVEV (reference sequence). The CDR3 sequence is CASSWTGWTEAYF. The CDR3 bases are TGTGCCAGCAGCTGGACAGGGTGGACTGAAGCTTACTTT.